The following is a T cell receptor (beta chain) sequence with its context. Its target is unknown. The source of the sample is a study of monozygotic twins with cystic fibrosis. Produced via immunoSEQ multiplex PCR; TCRdb's table is partial and in-frame only. Of about 36,000 clones detected, approximately 84% appear once; the ten largest clones hold approximately 1.8%. Study outcomes and limitations: Monozygotic CF twin pairs shared significantly more nucleotide-identical clonotypes than unrelated CF individuals did. The repertoire was suggested to be naive-dominated, clonality median about 0.0095.

J was trimmed by 6 bases and V by 6 bases; bases with no gene match: 13. Germline V CDR1 and CDR2: MNHNY, SVGAGI (reference sequence). The CDR3 is 15 residues long. The source of this sequence is a girl aged 2-10 years with cystic fibrosis. The sequenced sample consisted of blood. The chain combines TRBV6-6 with TRBJ1-1; 7 nucleotides line up with TRBD1. CDR3 bases: TGTGCCAGCAGCTCAAGGACAGGAACAGTATCTGAAGCTTTCTTT. Translating gives CASSSRTGTVSEAFF.